The 8 T cell receptor beta chains presented below share a single source sample, sequenced in a study of T cell repertoires in cytomegalovirus infection. TCRdb re-derived calls from the reads in MiXCR, one entry per CDR3 protein. The table includes a few hundred thousand distinct CDR3 sequences, roughly 43% detected once. These receptors' antigens are unknown. Sequencing was performed on cultured PBMCs, taken from culture after CMV antigen stimulation. These receptors were collected from a human donor in good health (CMV status not recorded). Some clones in this sample may be carry-over from other donors' samples.

In this sample, this clonotype turned up once. This chain joins TRBV20-1 and TRBJ2-7, with 8 nucleotides matching TRBD2. Germline lookup yields CDR1 DFQATT and CDR2 SNEGSKA (reference sequence). Unmatched junction bases numbered 5, after V lost 4 bases and J lost 3 bases. The CDR3 covers 13 residues. CDR3 in DNA: TGCAGTGCTAAGGGACTAGTAGTCTACGAGCAGTACTTC. Protein: CSAKGLVVYEQYF.

V and J are TRBV28 and TRBJ1-5, with no clear D. Trimming removed 3 bases at V and 0 bases at J, with 12 bases between. In germline, CDR1 is MDHEN, CDR2 SYDVKM. The CDR3 extends over 16 amino acids. The CDR3 region is CASSLSPDDSNQPQHF. CDR3 sequence (DNA): TGTGCCAGCAGTTTGTCTCCGGACGATAGCAATCAGCCCCAGCATTTT.

This chain links TRBV2 with TRBJ2-1; D tentatively fits TRBD1 or TRBD2 (5 bases each). V gave up 7 bases and J gave up 10 bases, with 11 bases separating them. The CDR3 contains 11 residues. The germline gives CDR1 SNHLY, CDR2 FYNNEI. The CDR3 sequence is CASMGVWEQFF. The DNA of the CDR3 is TGTGCCAGCATGGGGGTCTGGGAGCAGTTCTTC. Variable domain in full (rest from reference TRBV2 and TRBJ2-1): EPEVTQTPSHQVTQMGQEVILRCVPISNHLYFYWYRQILGQKVEFLVSFYNNEISEKSEIFDDQFSVERPDGSNFTLKIRSTKLEDSAMYFCASMGVWEQFFGPGTRLTVL.

The genes are TRBV20-1 and TRBJ2-1; D remains unclear. The germline gives CDR1 DFQATT, CDR2 SNEGSKA (reference sequence). The CDR3 extends over 10 amino acids. V lost 5 bases and J 2 bases, leaving 1 base between the germline ends. The CDR3 DNA sequence: TGCAGTGCTGCCTACAATGAGCAGTTCTTC. This sequence encodes CSAAYNEQFF.

The chain couples TRBV5-4 to TRBJ2-5, with D perhaps given as TRBD1 or TRBD2 (5 bases each). The V gene lost 4 bases and the J gene lost 1 base, with 14 bases spanning the gap. The CDR3 has 15 residues. Germline assignment: CDR1 SGHNT and CDR2 YYREEE (reference sequence). CDR3 residues: CASSELGDAQETQYF. In DNA, the CDR3 is TGTGCCAGCAGCGAGCTGGGGGACGCCCAAGAGACCCAGTACTTC.

The count of this clonotype is one. The chain employs TRBV10-3 and TRBJ2-5; possible D gene TRBD2, 6 bases. Trimming left V 6 bases short and J 3 bases short, with 11 bases between. There are 13 residues in the CDR3. Germline-derived CDR1 and CDR2 are ENHRY and SYGVKD. CDR3 sequence reads: CAIREGQEETQYF. CDR3 DNA: TGTGCCATCAGGGAGGGTCAGGAAGAGACCCAGTACTTC.

This clonotype was counted many times. The chain is built from TRBV7-2 and TRBJ1-2; D is ambiguous. The CDR3 has 14 residues. Trimming shortened V by 5 bases and J by 5 bases, and 15 bases separated the two germline ends. The germline V gene has CDR1 SGHTA and CDR2 FQGNSA. CDR3 protein: CASSPRRSTYGYTF. CDR3 sequence (DNA): TGTGCCAGCAGCCCCCGACGGTCGACTTATGGCTACACCTTC.

This clonotype was detected a few times. The chain combines TRBV7-9 with TRBJ1-5, with a tentative D call TRBD1 (6 bases). This CDR3 has 14 residues. Trimming shortened V by 3 bases and J by 4 bases, and 10 bases separated the two germline ends. Germline V gives CDR1 SEHNR, CDR2 FQNEAQ (reference sequence). This CDR3 is CASSFWDTNQPQHF. CDR3 nucleotide sequence: TGTGCCAGCAGCTTCTGGGACACTAATCAGCCCCAGCATTTT. The entire variable domain, with the rest obtained from reference TRBV7-9 and TRBJ1-5, is as follows: DTGVSQNPRHKITKRGQNVTFRCDPISEHNRLYWYRQTLGQGPEFLTYFQNEAQLEKSRLLSDRFSAERPKGSFSTLEIQRTEQGDSAMYLCASSFWDTNQPQHFGDGTRLSIL.